This T cell receptor (beta chain) was identified in a study of CD8+CD57+ T cells in acquired aplastic anemia listed by TCRdb under 2018. In terms of the full investigation: A mean of 3.2 ug of DNA, ranging from roughly 0.19 to 30 ug, was extracted from sorted CD4+ and CD8+ cells. What the authors observed across the whole study: Some 31 CD8+ CDR3 sequences were shared between patients and controls but appeared highly expressed in patients and within their immunodominant clones. Between patients and healthy controls, no significant difference in CD8+ Simpson's diversity was found (P=0.060).

In the study, sorted CD4+ and CD8+ blood T cells from patients with severe aplastic anemia and from healthy subjects underwent deep sequencing of TCR repertoires. Ficoll-Paque density gradient centrifugation was used to isolate peripheral blood mononuclear cells. Before DNA was extracted, CD4+ and CD8+ T cells were sorted using either FACS or magnetic beads. Genomic DNA was used as template for profiling of TCR beta VDJ combinations and CDR3 sequences. TCR repertoire sequencing was run on an Illumina HiSeq 2000. The original methods were these. Repertoire assessment relied on Simpson's diversity index, CDR3 size and DJ length profiles, and TRBV/TRBJ rearrangement plots. The most abundant DNA sequence in the deep sequencing data was taken as the immunodominant clone. CDR3 amino acid sequences were checked for sharing between subjects and were compared against published repertoires and the VDJdb database. TCRdb took the public reads, trimmed them with fastp at Q25, ran MiXCR for clone calling and kept in-frame beta chains. Identical CDR3 protein sequences are pooled into one entry, listed with their most common genes and DNA. TCRdb, rather than the study authors, made the V and J calls. Across this sample there are a few hundred thousand distinct CDR3 sequences, with roughly 50% seen only once. The biggest ten clones account for less than 9.5% of the sample.

A few counts support this clonotype. What antigen it recognizes has not been identified. Base qualities were left out, and no much larger clone turns up one base away. This clonotype was sampled from a human donor with severe aplastic anemia or a healthy control (not recorded which). Sequenced sample: sorted CD4+, CD8+, or CD8+CD57+ T cells (not recorded which) from PBMCs.

The DNA reads TGTGCCAGCAGCTTAGAAGCCCAATTGGTCAAGGGTACGCAGTATTTT. This gives the protein CASSLEAQLVKGTQYF. The rearrangement combines TRBV7-2 with TRBJ2-3; the D gene lacks a confident call. The trim is 1 base for V and 8 bases for J, with a gap of 19 bases between the germline ends. The germline V gene gives CDR1 as SGHTA and CDR2 as FQGNSA. Reading from cysteine to phenylalanine, the CDR3 counts 16 amino acids. Of the read, only the CDR3 DNA is kept; its 48 bases are in frame from base 1.